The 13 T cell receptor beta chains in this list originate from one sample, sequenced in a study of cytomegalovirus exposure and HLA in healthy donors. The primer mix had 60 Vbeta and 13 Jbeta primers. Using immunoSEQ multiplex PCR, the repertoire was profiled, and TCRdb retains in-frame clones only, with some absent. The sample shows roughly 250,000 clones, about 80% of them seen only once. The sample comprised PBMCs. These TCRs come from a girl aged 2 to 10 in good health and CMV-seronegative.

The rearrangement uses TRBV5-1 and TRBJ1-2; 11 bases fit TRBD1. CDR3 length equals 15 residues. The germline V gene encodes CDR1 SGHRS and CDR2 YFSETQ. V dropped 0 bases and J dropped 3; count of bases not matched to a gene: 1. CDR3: CASSLGTGGDYGYTF. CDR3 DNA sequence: TGCGCCAGCAGCTTGGGGACAGGGGGCGACTATGGCTACACCTTC.

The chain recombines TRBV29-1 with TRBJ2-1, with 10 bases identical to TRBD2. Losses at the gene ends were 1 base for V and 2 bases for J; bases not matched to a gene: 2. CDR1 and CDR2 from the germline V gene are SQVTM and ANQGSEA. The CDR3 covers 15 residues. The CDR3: CSVEGLAGAYNEQFF. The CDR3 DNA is TGCAGCGTTGAAGGGCTAGCGGGGGCCTACAATGAGCAGTTCTTC.

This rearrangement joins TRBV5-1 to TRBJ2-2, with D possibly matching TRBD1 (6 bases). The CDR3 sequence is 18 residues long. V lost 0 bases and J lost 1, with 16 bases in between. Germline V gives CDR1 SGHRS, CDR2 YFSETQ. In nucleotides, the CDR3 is TGCGCCAGCAGCTTGGCCGGTCAAAGAGGGGGGAACACCGGGGAGCTGTTTTTT. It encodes CASSLAGQRGGNTGELFF. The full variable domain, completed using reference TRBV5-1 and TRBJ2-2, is KAGVTQTPRYLIKTRGQQVTLSCSPISGHRSVSWYQQTPGQGLQFLFEYFSETQRNKGNFPGRFSGRQFSNSRSEMNVSTLELGDSALYLCASSLAGQRGGNTGELFFGEGSRLTVL.

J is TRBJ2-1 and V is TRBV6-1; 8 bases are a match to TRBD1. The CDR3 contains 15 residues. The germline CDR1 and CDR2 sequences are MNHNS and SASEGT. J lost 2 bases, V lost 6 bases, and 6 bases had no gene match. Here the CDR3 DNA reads TGTGCCAGCAGGATGACAGGGGCTGCCTACAATGAGCAGTTCTTC. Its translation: CASRMTGAAYNEQFF.

CDR3 sequence: CASSLKRGPSDEQFF. Here the CDR3 DNA reads TGTGCCAGCAGTTTAAAGCGGGGGCCTTCCGATGAGCAGTTCTTC. The rearrangement uses TRBV27 and TRBJ2-1; the match to TRBD2 covers 8 bases. The CDR3 contains 15 residues. Germline V gene sequence: CDR1 MNHEY, CDR2 SMNVEV (reference sequence). The V segment lost 2 bases and the J segment 8 bases; nucleotides outside the gene matches: 8.

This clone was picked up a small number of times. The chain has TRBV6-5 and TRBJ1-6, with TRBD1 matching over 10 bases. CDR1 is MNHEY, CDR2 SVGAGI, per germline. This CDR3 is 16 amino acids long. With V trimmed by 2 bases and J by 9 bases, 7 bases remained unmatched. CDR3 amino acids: CASSYTYGTGVSPLHF. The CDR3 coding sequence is TGTGCCAGCAGTTACACCTATGGGACAGGGGTTTCACCCCTCCACTTT.

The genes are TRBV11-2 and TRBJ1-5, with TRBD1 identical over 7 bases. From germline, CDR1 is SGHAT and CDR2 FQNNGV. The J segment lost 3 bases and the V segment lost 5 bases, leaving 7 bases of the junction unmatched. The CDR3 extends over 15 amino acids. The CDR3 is CASSPKQGFNQPQHF. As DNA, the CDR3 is TGTGCCAGCAGCCCAAAACAGGGGTTCAATCAGCCCCAGCATTTT.

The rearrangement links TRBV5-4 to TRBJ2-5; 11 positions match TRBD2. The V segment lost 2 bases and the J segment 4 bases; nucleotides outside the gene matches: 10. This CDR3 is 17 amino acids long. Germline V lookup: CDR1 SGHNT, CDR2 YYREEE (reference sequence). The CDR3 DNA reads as TGTGCCAGCAGCTTCGGTCAAACTAGCGGGAGCGGAGAGACCCAGTACTTC. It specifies CASSFGQTSGSGETQYF.

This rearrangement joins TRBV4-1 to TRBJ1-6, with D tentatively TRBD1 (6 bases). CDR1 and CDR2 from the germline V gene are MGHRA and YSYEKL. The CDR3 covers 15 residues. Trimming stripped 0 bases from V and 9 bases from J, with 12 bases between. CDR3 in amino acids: CASSQEQGNLSPLHF. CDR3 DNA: TGCGCCAGCAGCCAAGAACAGGGCAACCTTTCACCCCTCCACTTT.

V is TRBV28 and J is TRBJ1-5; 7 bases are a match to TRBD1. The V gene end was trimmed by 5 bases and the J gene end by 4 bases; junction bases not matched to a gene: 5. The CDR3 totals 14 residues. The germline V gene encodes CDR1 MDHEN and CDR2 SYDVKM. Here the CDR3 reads CASSTGQRNQPQHF. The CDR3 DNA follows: TGTGCCAGCAGTACGGGACAGCGTAATCAGCCCCAGCATTTT.

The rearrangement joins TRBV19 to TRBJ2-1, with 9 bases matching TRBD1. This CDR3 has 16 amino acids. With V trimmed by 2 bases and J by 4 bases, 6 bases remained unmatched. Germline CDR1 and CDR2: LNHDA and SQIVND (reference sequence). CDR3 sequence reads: CASSITGQGTYNEQFF. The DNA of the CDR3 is TGTGCCAGTAGTATAACCGGACAGGGGACATACAATGAGCAGTTCTTC.

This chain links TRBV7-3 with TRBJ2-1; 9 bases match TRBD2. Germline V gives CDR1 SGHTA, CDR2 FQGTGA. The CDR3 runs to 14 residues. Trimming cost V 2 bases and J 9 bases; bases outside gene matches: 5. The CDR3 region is CASSLRGGAGEQFF. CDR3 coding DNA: TGTGCCAGCAGCTTACGCGGGGGGGCCGGTGAGCAGTTCTTC.

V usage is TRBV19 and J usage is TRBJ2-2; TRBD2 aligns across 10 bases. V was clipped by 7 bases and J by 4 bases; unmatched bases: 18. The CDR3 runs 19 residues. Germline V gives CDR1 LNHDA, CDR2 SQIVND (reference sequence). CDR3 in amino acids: CASTRGPYIAGGPTGELFF. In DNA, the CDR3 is TGTGCCAGTACCCGAGGCCCATATATAGCGGGAGGACCCACCGGGGAGCTGTTTTTT.